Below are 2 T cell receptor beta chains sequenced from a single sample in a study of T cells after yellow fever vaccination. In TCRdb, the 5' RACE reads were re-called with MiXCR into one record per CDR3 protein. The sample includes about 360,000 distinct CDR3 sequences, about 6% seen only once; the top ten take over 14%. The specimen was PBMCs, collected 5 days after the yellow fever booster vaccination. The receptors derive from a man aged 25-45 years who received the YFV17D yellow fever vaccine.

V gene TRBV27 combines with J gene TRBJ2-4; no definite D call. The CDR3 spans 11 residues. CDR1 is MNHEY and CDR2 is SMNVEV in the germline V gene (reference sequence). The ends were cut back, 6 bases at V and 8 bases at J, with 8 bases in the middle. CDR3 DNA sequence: TGTGCCAGCAGGACCTTCGACATTCAGTACTTC. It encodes CASRTFDIQYF.

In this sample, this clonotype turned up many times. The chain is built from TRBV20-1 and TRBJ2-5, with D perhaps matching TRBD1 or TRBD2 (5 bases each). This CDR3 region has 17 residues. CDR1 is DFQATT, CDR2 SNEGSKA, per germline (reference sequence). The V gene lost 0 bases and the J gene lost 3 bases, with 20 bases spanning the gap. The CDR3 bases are TGCAGTGCTAGAGACCCGGGACGGCGCAACTATAAAGAGACCCAGTACTTC. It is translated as CSARDPGRRNYKETQYF.